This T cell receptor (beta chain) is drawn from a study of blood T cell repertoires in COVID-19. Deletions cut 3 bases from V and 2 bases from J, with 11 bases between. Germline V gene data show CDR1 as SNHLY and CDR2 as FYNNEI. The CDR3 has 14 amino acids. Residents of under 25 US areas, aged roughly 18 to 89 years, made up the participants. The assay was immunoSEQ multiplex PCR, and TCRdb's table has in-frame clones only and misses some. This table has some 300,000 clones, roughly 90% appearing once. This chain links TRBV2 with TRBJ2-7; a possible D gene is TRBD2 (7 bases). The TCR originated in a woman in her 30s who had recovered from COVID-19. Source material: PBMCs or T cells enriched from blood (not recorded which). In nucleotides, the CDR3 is TGTGCCAGCAGTGAGGGGGGGGCGCCCTACGAGCAGTACTTC. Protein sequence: CASSEGGAPYEQYF.